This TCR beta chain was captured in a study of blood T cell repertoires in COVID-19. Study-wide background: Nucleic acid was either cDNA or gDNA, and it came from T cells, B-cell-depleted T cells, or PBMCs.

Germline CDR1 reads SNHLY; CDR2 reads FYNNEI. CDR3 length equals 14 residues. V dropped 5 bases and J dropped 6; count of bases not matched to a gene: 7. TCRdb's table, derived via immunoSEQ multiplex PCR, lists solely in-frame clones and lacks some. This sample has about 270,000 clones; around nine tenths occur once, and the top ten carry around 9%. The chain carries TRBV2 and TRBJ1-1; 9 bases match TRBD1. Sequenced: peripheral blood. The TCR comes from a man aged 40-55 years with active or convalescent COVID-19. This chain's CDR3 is CASSLQGAGAEAFF. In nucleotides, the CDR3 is TGTGCCAGCAGTTTACAGGGGGCCGGCGCTGAAGCTTTCTTT.